The rows below give T cell receptor beta chains drawn from one sample of a study of response to subunit inactivated influenza vaccine. TCRdb analysed the RT-PCR reads with MiXCR anew, one entry per CDR3 protein. The sample includes 610,000 or so distinct CDR3 sequences, 11% to 15% seen only once; the top ten take around 10%. The material sequenced was PBMCs from blood, taken approximately 13 days after vaccination. The receptors here all came from a man aged 45-60 years who received an inactivated influenza vaccine. The CDR3 runs from the conserved cysteine through the conserved F or W. A D gene is named only where the DNA matches it firmly. Some rows have no size entry. The others give once, few or many, or a class for an expanded clone.

CASSLDQTVGSYNEQFF | TGCGCCAGCAGCTTGGACCAGACTGTAGGCTCCTACAATGAGCAGTTCTTC | few | . | TRBJ2-1 | TRBV5-1
CASSLWGEGQPQHF | TGCGCCAGCAGCTTATGGGGGGAAGGTCAGCCCCAGCATTTT | few | . | TRBJ1-5 | TRBV5-1
CASSPNRDLGTYEQYF | TGCGCCAGCAGCCCCAACCGGGACCTGGGGACCTACGAGCAGTACTTC | many | . | TRBJ2-7 | TRBV4-1
CASSEGQASSEQYF | TGTGCCAGCAGTGAGGGACAGGCCAGCTCCGAGCAGTACTTC | . | TRBD1 | TRBJ2-7 | TRBV25-1
CASSAGGAYEQYF | TGTGCCAGCAGCGCAGGGGGCGCGTACGAGCAGTACTTC | . | TRBD1 | TRBJ2-7 | TRBV3-1
CASSLGHLGTDTQYF | TGCGCCAGCAGCTTGGGACACCTCGGCACAGATACGCAGTATTTT | . | . | TRBJ2-3 | TRBV5-1
CASSSRTDTYNEQFF | TGTGCCAGCAGCTCGAGGACAGACACCTACAATGAGCAGTTCTTC | . | . | TRBJ2-1 | TRBV5-6
CASSLPGTSFPDTQYF | TGCGCCAGCAGCTTACCCGGGACTAGTTTCCCAGATACGCAGTATTTT | few | TRBD2 | TRBJ2-3 | TRBV5-1
CASSIGTGIETQYF | TGCGCCAGCAGCATCGGGACAGGGATAGAGACCCAGTACTTC | . | TRBD1 | TRBJ2-5 | TRBV5-1
CASRLMRAGSLTYEQYF | TGTGCCAGCAGACTTATGAGGGCAGGGTCCCTTACCTACGAGCAGTACTTC | . | . | TRBJ2-7 | TRBV6-1
CASSKGTGGPQETQYF | TGTGCCAGCAGTAAAGGGACAGGGGGTCCTCAAGAGACCCAGTACTTC | many | TRBD1 | TRBJ2-5 | TRBV2
CASSLSRGSNQPQHF | TGCGCCAGCAGCTTGAGCAGGGGAAGCAATCAGCCCCAGCATTTT | few | . | TRBJ1-5 | TRBV5-1
CASSLGRFPDTQYF | TGCGCCAGCAGCTTGGGCCGTTTCCCAGATACGCAGTATTTT | few | . | TRBJ2-3 | TRBV5-1
CSGNTGGIGELFF | TGCAGCGGAAATACAGGGGGCATCGGGGAGCTGTTTTTT | few | TRBD1 | TRBJ2-2 | TRBV29-1
CASTFPQGWYTGELFF | TGTGCCAGCACCTTTCCGCAGGGTTGGTACACCGGGGAGCTGTTTTTT | few | . | TRBJ2-2 | TRBV12-3/TRBV12-4
CASSFATGTNQPQHF | TGTGCCAGCAGCTTTGCTACAGGGACCAATCAGCCCCAGCATTTT | . | . | TRBJ1-5 | TRBV5-8
CASSVWFSNSGNTIYF | TGTGCCAGCAGCGTCTGGTTTTCGAACTCTGGAAACACCATATATTTT | few | . | TRBJ1-3 | TRBV5-8
CATSIITGTGKDSPLHF | TGTGCCACCTCAATAATAACCGGGACAGGGAAGGATTCACCCCTCCACTTT | . | TRBD1 | TRBJ1-6 | TRBV10-3
CSARESLAGWETQYF | TGCAGTGCTAGAGAATCCCTGGCGGGGTGGGAGACCCAGTACTTC | few | . | TRBJ2-5 | TRBV20-1
CASSSPFIGGSPGANVLTF | TGTGCCAGCAGTTCCCCATTTATAGGGGGAAGTCCTGGGGCCAACGTCCTGACTTTC | . | . | TRBJ2-6 | TRBV28
CASSLVSVLSTDTQYF | TGTGCCAGCAGCTTAGTATCCGTACTGAGCACAGATACGCAGTATTTT | . | . | TRBJ2-3 | TRBV7-2
CASSLAVQREQYF | TGTGCCAGCAGCTTAGCTGTACAGCGGGAGCAGTACTTC | few | . | TRBJ2-7 | TRBV7-2